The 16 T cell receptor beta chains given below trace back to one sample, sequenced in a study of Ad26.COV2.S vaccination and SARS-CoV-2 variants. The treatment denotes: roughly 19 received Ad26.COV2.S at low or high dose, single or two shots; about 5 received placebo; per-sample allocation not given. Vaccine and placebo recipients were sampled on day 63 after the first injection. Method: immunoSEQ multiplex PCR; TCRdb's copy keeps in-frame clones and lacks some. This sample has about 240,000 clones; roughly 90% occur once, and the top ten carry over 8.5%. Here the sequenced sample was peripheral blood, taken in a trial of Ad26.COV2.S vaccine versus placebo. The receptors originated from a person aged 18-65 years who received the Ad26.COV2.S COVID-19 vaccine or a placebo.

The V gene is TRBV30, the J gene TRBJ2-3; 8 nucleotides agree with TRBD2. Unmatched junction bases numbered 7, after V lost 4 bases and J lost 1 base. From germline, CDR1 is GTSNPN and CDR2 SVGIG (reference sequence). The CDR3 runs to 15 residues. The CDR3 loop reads CAWTNGGAGTDTQYF. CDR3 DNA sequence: TGTGCCTGGACTAACGGGGGGGCCGGCACAGATACGCAGTATTTT.

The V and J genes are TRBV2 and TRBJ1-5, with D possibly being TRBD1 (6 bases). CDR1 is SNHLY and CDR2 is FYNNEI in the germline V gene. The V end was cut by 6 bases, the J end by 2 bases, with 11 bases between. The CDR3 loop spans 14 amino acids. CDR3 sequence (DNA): TGTGCCAGCAGCCTCAGGGGTGGCAATCAGCCCCAGCATTTT. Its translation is CASSLRGGNQPQHF.

This chain's CDR3 is CASSPGQIVLMNTGELFF. As DNA, the CDR3 is TGTGCCAGCAGTCCCGGACAGATTGTACTCATGAACACCGGGGAGCTGTTTTTT. The chain recombines TRBV27 with TRBJ2-2, with D possibly TRBD1 on 6 matching bases. V was cut by 5 bases and J by 1 base, with 20 bases left in between. The CDR3 covers 18 residues. Germline V gives CDR1 MNHEY, CDR2 SMNVEV (reference sequence).

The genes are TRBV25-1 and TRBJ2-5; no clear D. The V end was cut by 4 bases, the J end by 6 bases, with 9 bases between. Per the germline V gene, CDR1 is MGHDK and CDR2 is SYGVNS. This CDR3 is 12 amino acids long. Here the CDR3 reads CASSAQGKTQYF. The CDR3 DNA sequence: TGTGCCAGCAGTGCCCAAGGAAAGACCCAGTACTTC. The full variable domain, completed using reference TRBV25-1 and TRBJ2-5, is EADIYQTPRYLVIGTGKKITLECSQTMGHDKMYWYQQDPGMELHLIHYSYGVNSTEKGDLSSESTVSRIRTEHFPLTLESARPSHTSQYLCASSAQGKTQYFGPGTRLLVL.

The DNA for the CDR3 is TGTGCCAGCTCACTCCAACGGCCCGCGGCCCAGCATTTT. This gives the protein CASSLQRPAAQHF. The rearrangement links TRBV18 to TRBJ1-5; D gene uncertain. CDR1 is KGHSH, CDR2 LQKENI, per germline. Trimming pared 4 bases from V and 11 bases from J, leaving 15 bases between. The length of the CDR3 is 13 residues.

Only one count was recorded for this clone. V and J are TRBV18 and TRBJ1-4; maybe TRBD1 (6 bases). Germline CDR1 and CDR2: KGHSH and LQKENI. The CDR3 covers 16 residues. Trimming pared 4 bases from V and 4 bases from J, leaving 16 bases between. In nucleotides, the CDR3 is TGTGCCAGCTCACACAGGGCGCCGGATTATAATGAAAAACTGTTTTTT. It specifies CASSHRAPDYNEKLFF.

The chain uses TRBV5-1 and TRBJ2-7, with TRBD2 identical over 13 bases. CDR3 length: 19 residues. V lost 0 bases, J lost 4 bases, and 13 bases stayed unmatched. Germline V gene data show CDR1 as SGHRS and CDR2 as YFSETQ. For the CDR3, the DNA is TGCGCCAGCAGCTTGGTTACTAGCGGGAGGGCGCAAGATAAGTACGAGCAGTACTTC. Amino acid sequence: CASSLVTSGRAQDKYEQYF.

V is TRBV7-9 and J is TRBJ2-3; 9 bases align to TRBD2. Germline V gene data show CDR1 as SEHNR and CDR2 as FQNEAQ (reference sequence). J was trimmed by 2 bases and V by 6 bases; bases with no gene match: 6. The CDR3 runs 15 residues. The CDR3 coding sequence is TGTGCCAGCAGTTTTTTAGCGGGGGCCACAGATACGCAGTATTTT. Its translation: CASSFLAGATDTQYF.

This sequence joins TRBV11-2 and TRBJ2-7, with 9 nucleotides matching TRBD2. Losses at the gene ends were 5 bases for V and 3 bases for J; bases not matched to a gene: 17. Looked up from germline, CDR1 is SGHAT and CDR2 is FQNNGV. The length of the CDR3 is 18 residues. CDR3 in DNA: TGTGCCAGCAGCACCAGCAGAGGGGGAGAGACTAGCGGCTACGAGCAGTACTTC. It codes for CASSTSRGGETSGYEQYF.

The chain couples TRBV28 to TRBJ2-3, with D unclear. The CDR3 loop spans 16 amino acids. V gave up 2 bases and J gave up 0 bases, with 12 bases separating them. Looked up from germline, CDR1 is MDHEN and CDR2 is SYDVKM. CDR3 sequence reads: CASSLPGIVSTDTQYF. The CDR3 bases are TGTGCCAGCAGTTTACCTGGGATCGTGAGCACAGATACGCAGTATTTT.

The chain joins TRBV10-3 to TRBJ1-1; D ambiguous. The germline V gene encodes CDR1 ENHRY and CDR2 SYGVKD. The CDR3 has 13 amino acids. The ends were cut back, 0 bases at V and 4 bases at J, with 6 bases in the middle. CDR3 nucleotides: TGTGCCATCAGTGAGTCAAGCCCCACTGAAGCTTTCTTT. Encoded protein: CAISESSPTEAFF.

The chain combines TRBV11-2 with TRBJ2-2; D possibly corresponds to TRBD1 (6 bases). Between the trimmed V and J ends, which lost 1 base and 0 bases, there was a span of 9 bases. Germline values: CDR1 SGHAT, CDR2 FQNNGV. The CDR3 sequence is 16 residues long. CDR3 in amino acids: CASSLGRGPNTGELFF. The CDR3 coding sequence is TGTGCCAGCAGCTTAGGCAGGGGTCCGAACACCGGGGAGCTGTTTTTT.

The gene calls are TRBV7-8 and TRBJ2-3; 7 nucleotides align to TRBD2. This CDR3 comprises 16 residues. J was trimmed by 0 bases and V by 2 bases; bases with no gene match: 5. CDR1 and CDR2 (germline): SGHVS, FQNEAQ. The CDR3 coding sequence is TGTGCCAGCAGCTTAAGTGGCGGGAGTAGCACAGATACGCAGTATTTT. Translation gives CASSLSGGSSTDTQYF. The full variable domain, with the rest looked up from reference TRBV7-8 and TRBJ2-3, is GAGVSQSPRYKVAKRGQDVALRCDPISGHVSLFWYQQALGQGPEFLTYFQNEAQLDKSGLPSDRFFAERPEGSVSTLKIQRTQQEDSAVYLCASSLSGGSSTDTQYFGPGTRLTVL.

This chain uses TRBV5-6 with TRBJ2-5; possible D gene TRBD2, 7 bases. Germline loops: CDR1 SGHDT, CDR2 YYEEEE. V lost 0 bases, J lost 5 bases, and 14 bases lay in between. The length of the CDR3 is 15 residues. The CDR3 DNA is TGTGCCAGCAGCTTGGGTGCCAGGGGAGGGGAGACCCAGTACTTC. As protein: CASSLGARGGETQYF.

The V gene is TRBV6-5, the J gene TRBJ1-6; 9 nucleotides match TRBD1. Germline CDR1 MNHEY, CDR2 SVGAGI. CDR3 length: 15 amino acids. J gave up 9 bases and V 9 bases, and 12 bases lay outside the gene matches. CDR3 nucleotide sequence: TGTGCCAGTAGGACAGGGACAGGGAGAAGTTCACCCCTCCACTTT. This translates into CASRTGTGRSSPLHF.

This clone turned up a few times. The CDR3 DNA reads as TGCGCCAGCACATCCAGGGGGCAGGGAACTGAAGCTTTCTTT. Translation gives CASTSRGQGTEAFF. The chain employs TRBV10-2 and TRBJ1-1; 8 bases are a match to TRBD1. Per the germline V gene, CDR1 is WSHSY and CDR2 is SAAADI. Unmatched junction bases numbered 9, after V lost 7 bases and J lost 5 bases. The length of the CDR3 is 14 residues.